This entry features one TCR beta chain sequence. Its antigen remains undetermined. Per-nucleotide qualities are absent, and no much larger clonotype sits a single base away. V ends up 3 bases short and J 5 bases short, with an unmatched junction base count of 4. The CDR3 covers 15 residues, taking in both the cysteine and the phenylalanine. Only the CDR3 region is kept as DNA, spanning 45 bases read in frame from base 1. The germline V gene gives CDR1 as ENHRY and CDR2 as SYGVKD. The data stem from a study of blood T cells in healthy people across ages (dated by TCRdb to about 2015). Looking at the study overall: Template switching captured roughly one uniquely barcoded TCR beta cDNA molecule per two T cells in model experiments. To track age-related changes in TCR beta repertoire diversity, the study relied on deep sequencing normalized with unique cDNA molecular identifiers. The donors were divided into four age groups: young (average around 16 years), middle-aged (roughly 40), aged (approximately 64) and long-lived (82). To avoid experimental bias, donors of different ages were randomly spread across the sequencing lanes. The study analyzed two additional independent replicas of 1 million unique cDNA reads from the same blood draw for two donors, one aged 18 to 30 and one aged 80 or older. Broader findings and caveats from the paper: Bulk unsorted PBMC profiling prevented conclusive comparison of naive and antigen-experienced compartments. Because the CMV infection status of the donors was unknown, age-related changes in expanded clonotypes may potentially have been confounded. There was a strong correlation between observed TCR beta diversity and the percentage of naive T cells measured by flow cytometry. Estimates of total diversity based on one million sequenced T cells were regarded as lower bounds and as underestimates. Compared with the aged group, more naive CD4+ T cells, fewer expanded clones and increased TCR diversity were shown by the long-lived group, suggesting age selection. As age increased, observed TCR beta diversity per million T cells dropped in a roughly linear way, and a significant reduction was already evident by age 40.

The library relied on 5' RACE. The sequencing machine was an Illumina HiSeq 2500. A second PCR of about 6 to 12 cycles was performed with a sample-barcoded 5' primer and a J-beta primer mix. Each TCR beta cDNA molecule received a unique molecular identifier from a template-switch 5' adaptor carrying 12 random nucleotides. Each sample yielded at least 3 million CDR3-containing paired-end reads. All of the RNA was converted into first-strand cDNA using the Mint cDNA synthesis kit, with a TRBC-specific oligonucleotide serving as the primer. Following uracil-DNA glycosylase treatment, all cDNA underwent a first 18-cycle PCR with the universal primers M1SS and BC2_uni_R. As for how the authors treated the data: Normalization of each sample was performed by random selection of 1 million high-quality reads, each carrying a distinct molecular identifier. Reads with shared molecular identifiers were discarded instead of being binned into consensus sequences. MiTCR, run with a Q25 quality threshold and the strictest error-elimination algorithm, handled CDR3 identification, clonotype clustering and error correction. Lower-bound total TCR beta diversity was estimated with a nonparametric unseen species model using Euler transformation. Through fastp at Q25 and MiXCR, TCRdb rebuilt clones from the public reads, retaining in-frame beta chains. Identical CDR3 protein sequences are pooled into one entry, listed with their most common genes and DNA. V and J calls and clone size were set by TCRdb, not the authors. This sample comprises about 1.6 million distinct CDR3 sequences, about 32% of them detected only once. The ten largest account for about 11% of the sample.

The donors were roughly 39 Caucasian individuals from Russia, aged about 6 to 95 years, who were systemically healthy. About 10 milliliters of peripheral blood were collected from each donor into EDTA-treated Vacutainer tubes. Ficoll-Paque density-gradient centrifugation was used to isolate PBMCs, with at least 6.5 million per sample. Trizol reagent was used to extract total RNA from the PBMCs, yielding at least 6 micrograms per sample. Naive CD45RAhigh/CD27high T cell percentages were measured by flow cytometry on a PBMC aliquot from every donor. Material for sequencing was blood. The sequence came from a woman in her twenties or thirties in good health. This chain joins TRBV10-3 to TRBJ2-5; 12 bases in the junction line up with TRBD1. For the CDR3, the sequence is CAISDYGTGGETQYF. Here is the DNA: TGTGCCATCAGTGACTATGGGACAGGGGGCGAGACCCAGTACTTC.